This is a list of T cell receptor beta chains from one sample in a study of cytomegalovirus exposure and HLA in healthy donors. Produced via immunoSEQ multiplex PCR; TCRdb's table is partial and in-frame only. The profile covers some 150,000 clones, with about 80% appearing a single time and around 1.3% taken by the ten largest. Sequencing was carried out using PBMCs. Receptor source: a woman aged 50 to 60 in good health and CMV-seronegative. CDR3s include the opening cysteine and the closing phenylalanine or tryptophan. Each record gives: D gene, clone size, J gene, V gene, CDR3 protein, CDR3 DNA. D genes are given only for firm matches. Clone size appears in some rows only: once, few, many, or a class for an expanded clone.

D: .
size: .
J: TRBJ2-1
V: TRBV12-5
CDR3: CASGPSADNEQFF
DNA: TGTGCTAGTGGTCCCTCGGCGGACAATGAGCAGTTCTTC

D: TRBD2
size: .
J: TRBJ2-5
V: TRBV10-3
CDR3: CAIRDGGGQETQYF
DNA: TGTGCCATCCGGGACGGGGGGGGTCAAGAGACCCAGTACTTC

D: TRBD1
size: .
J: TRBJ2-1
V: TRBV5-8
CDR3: CASSRDRNYNEQFF
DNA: TGTGCCAGCAGCCGGGACAGAAATTACAATGAGCAGTTCTTC

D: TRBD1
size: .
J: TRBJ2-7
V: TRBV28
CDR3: CASILDRVTYEQYF
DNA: TGTGCCAGCATACTGGACAGGGTTACGTACGAGCAGTACTTC

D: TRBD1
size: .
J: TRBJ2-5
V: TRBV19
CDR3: CASSMGTGRIETQYF
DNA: TGTGCCAGTAGTATGGGGACAGGGCGGATAGAGACCCAGTACTTC

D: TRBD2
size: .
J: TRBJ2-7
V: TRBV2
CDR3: CASKTSGTAAYEQYF
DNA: TGTGCCAGCAAGACTAGCGGTACGGCTGCCTACGAGCAGTACTTC

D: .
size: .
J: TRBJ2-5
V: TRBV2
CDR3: CASGKQGGQETQYF
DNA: TGTGCCAGCGGGAAGCAGGGGGGACAAGAGACCCAGTACTTC

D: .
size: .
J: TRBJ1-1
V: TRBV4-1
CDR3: CASSRTYGQNTEAFF
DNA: TGCGCCAGCAGTCGAACCTACGGACAGAACACTGAAGCTTTCTTT

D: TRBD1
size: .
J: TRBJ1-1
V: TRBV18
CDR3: CASSQGQGNTEAFF
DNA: TGTGCCAGCTCACAAGGACAGGGAAACACTGAAGCTTTCTTT

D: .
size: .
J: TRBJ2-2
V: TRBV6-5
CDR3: CASSYSTPGELFF
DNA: TGTGCCAGCAGTTACTCGACACCCGGGGAGCTGTTTTTT

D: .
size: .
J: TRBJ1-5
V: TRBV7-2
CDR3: CASSLDKASQGSNQPQHF
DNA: TGTGCCAGCAGCTTAGATAAAGCGTCACAGGGTAGCAATCAGCCCCAGCATTTT

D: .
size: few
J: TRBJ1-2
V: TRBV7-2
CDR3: CASSHTGYAYGYTF
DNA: TGTGCCAGCAGTCATACAGGGTATGCCTATGGCTACACCTTC

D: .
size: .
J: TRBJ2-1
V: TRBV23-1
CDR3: CASSQIAPGDPYNEQFF
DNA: TGCGCCAGCAGTCAAATCGCGCCGGGAGACCCCTACAATGAGCAGTTCTTC